The clone carrying this T cell receptor (beta chain) was counted a few times. CDR1 and CDR2 (germline): DFQATT, SNEGSKA (reference sequence). This CDR3 has 14 amino acids. V trimming: 6 bases; J trimming: 4 bases; junction bases outside the gene matches: 8. These data come from a study of blood T cells in healthy people across ages. Then a second PCR, running roughly 7 to 11 cycles, was carried out with a sample-barcoded 5' primer and a J-beta primer mix. TCRdb recomputed calls from the 5' RACE reads with MiXCR, one row per CDR3 protein. The sample lists some 1,500,000 distinct CDR3 sequences; roughly 43% were seen once.

This clonotype was obtained from a woman in her late teens or twenties in good health. The sample comprised blood. The V gene is TRBV20-1, the J gene TRBJ2-7; 11 positions match TRBD1. CDR3 sequence reads: CSATGQGVSYEQYF. The CDR3 bases are TGCAGTGCCACGGGACAGGGGGTTTCTTACGAGCAGTACTTC.